This record concerns one T cell receptor (beta chain) sequence. Its specificity is unknown. The sample comes from a study of response to subunit inactivated influenza vaccine. Via MiXCR, TCRdb re-called the RT-PCR reads, giving one row per CDR3 protein. The sample includes approximately 570,000 distinct CDR3 sequences, around 8% of them seen just once. Germline-derived CDR1 and CDR2 are MNHNS and SASEGT. V dropped 5 bases and J dropped 2; count of bases not matched to a gene: 11. CDR3 length: 18 residues. Study-level results: Seasonal influenza vaccination, on each occasion, was suggested by the authors to recruit few new T cells.

The sequence was collected from a man aged 50-75 years who received an inactivated influenza vaccine. Sequencing used PBMCs from blood, obtained less than 30 months after vaccination. The chain uses TRBV6-1 and TRBJ2-7; 14 positions agree with TRBD2. The CDR3 region is CASSLRSGLAGDPYEQYF. The CDR3 DNA sequence: TGTGCCAGCAGTCTCAGATCGGGACTAGCGGGAGACCCCTACGAGCAGTACTTC.